This T cell receptor beta chain was captured by sequencing in a study of blood T cell repertoires in COVID-19. About the study: Sources were T cells, B-cell-depleted T cells, or PBMCs; the material itself was cDNA or gDNA.

CDR3 size: 15 residues. The ends were cut back, 1 base at V and 4 bases at J, with 14 bases in the middle. Germline V gene lookup returns CDR1 LGHDT and CDR2 YNNKEL (reference sequence). Produced via immunoSEQ multiplex PCR; TCRdb's table is partial and in-frame only. The data show 55,000 to 80,000 clones, about 70% seen once. The sequence was obtained from a human donor in a cohort sampled during active COVID-19. V gene TRBV3-1 (or the pseudogene TRBV3-2) combines with J gene TRBJ2-7, with a tentative D call TRBD1 (6 bases). The sample was peripheral blood. This chain's CDR3 is CASSQGVDRPYEQYF. Written as DNA, the CDR3 is TGTGCCAGCAGCCAAGGGGTTGACAGGCCATACGAGCAGTACTTC.